What follows are 9 T cell receptor beta chains derived from one specimen sequenced in a study of blood T cells in healthy people across ages. Primed by a sample-barcoded 5' primer and a J-beta primer mix, a second PCR proceeded for about 7 to 12 cycles. TCRdb called the 5' RACE reads again in MiXCR, with one record for every CDR3 protein. The sample yields more than 800,000 distinct CDR3 sequences, under 30% seen once. The material sequenced was blood. The receptors originated from a woman older than 75 in good health.

This clonotype was detected many times. CDR3 in DNA: TGTGCCAGCAGCTTAGTTGGAGGACCAGGGGGGGACTATGGCTACACCTTC. As protein: CASSLVGGPGGDYGYTF. This sequence joins TRBV7-2 and TRBJ1-2; 7 bases are a match to TRBD1. With 1 base clipped from V and 3 bases from J, the junction kept 11 bases outside the gene matches. Germline V CDR1 and CDR2: SGHTA, FQGNSA. This CDR3 has 17 amino acids.

This clonotype showed up many times. The V gene is TRBV6-1, the J gene TRBJ2-3; D is uncertain. The V gene's germline CDR1 is MNHNS and CDR2 SASEGT. The V gene lost 7 bases and the J gene lost 0 bases, with 17 bases spanning the gap. The CDR3 extends over 16 amino acids. The CDR3 sequence is CASKRLPGHSTDTQYF. The CDR3 nucleotides read TGTGCCAGCAAGAGGCTCCCGGGCCATAGCACAGATACGCAGTATTTT.

V gene TRBV12-3 or TRBV12-4 combines with J gene TRBJ1-5, with D perhaps TRBD1 (6 bases). V lost 1 base and J 4 bases, leaving 20 bases between the germline ends. The CDR3 runs to 18 residues. CDR3 nucleotides: TGTGCCAGCAGTTTAGTGCCGACAGGCCCAACTGGAAATCAGCCCCAGCATTTT. Amino acids: CASSLVPTGPTGNQPQHF.

This clonotype was seen a few times. This may come from a read error, since a much larger clone is one base off. The chain couples TRBV7-2 to TRBJ2-5; no clear D gene. Deletions cut 2 bases from V and 11 bases from J, with 15 bases between. The CDR3 sequence is 13 residues long. From germline, CDR1 is SGHTA and CDR2 FQGNSA. In nucleotides, the CDR3 is TGTGCCAGCAGCTTAAATGTGATCAATGAGCAGTACTTC. Protein: CASSLNVINEQYF.

This clonotype was seen many times. This chain links TRBV20-1 with TRBJ1-2; possible D gene TRBD1, 6 bases. The CDR3 has 11 residues. V lost 7 bases and J 7 bases, leaving 13 bases between the germline ends. Germline V gene sequence: CDR1 DFQATT, CDR2 SNEGSKA (reference sequence). CDR3 protein: CSGGQGSGYTF. As DNA, the CDR3 is TGCAGTGGGGGTCAGGGGTCTGGCTACACCTTC.

This clonotype was counted between two and nine times. Given a much more abundant clone one base away, this may be a read error. The genes are TRBV3-1 and TRBJ2-1; 11 bases line up with TRBD2. CDR1 and CDR2 (germline): LGHDT, YNNKEL (reference sequence). The CDR3 loop spans 16 amino acids. The trim removed 3 bases at V and 6 bases at J, leaving 7 bases unmatched. The CDR3 protein is CASSQISGGACNEQFF. CDR3 coding DNA: TGTGCCAGCAGCCAGATTAGCGGGGGGGCTTGCAATGAGCAGTTCTTC.

The chain is built from TRBV5-5 and TRBJ2-5; 7 nucleotides agree with TRBD2. Unmatched junction bases numbered 15, after V lost 5 bases and J lost 11 bases. CDR3 length equals 14 residues. Germline-derived CDR1 and CDR2 are SGHKS and YYEKEE (reference sequence). The CDR3 DNA follows: TGTGCCAGCAGTCCCTACGGGGGGAACAATGAGCAGTACTTC. Amino acid sequence: CASSPYGGNNEQYF.

In this sample, this clonotype turned up once. This chain uses TRBV29-1 with TRBJ2-7; 14 positions match TRBD2. Per germline, CDR1 SQVTM and CDR2 ANQGSEA. The V gene end was trimmed by 6 bases and the J gene end by 4 bases; junction bases not matched to a gene: 5. This CDR3 comprises 14 residues. In DNA, the CDR3 is TGCAGCGTCGGGACTAGCGGGAGCAAGTACGAGCAGTACTTC. Translating gives CSVGTSGSKYEQYF.

In this sample, this clonotype turned up many times. V usage is TRBV20-1 and J usage is TRBJ2-1, with 10 positions matching TRBD1. The CDR3 is made up of 14 amino acids. Germline assignment: CDR1 DFQATT and CDR2 SNEGSKA (reference sequence). V trimming: 7 bases; J trimming: 7 bases; junction bases outside the gene matches: 10. The CDR3 spells CSVVGQGIPNEQFF. The CDR3 DNA sequence: TGCAGTGTTGTGGGACAGGGGATCCCGAATGAGCAGTTCTTC.